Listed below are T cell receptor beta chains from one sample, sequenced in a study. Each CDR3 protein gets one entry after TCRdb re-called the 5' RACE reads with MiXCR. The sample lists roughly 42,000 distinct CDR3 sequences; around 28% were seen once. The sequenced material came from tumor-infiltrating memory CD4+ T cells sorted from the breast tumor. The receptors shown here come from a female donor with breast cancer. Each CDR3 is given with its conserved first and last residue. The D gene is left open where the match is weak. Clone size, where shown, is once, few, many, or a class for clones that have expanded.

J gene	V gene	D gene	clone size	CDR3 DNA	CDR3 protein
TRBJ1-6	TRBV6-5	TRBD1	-	TGTGCCAGCAGGAGAGGGGGAGACAGGGATTTTTATAATTCACCCCTCCACTTT	CASRRGGDRDFYNSPLHF
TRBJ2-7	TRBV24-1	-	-	TGTGCCACCAGTGATTTTGGCGACCAGCAGTACTTC	CATSDFGDQQYF
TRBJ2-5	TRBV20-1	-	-	TGCAGTGCCCTCCGGGACACAGACCAAGAGACCCAGTACTTC	CSALRDTDQETQYF
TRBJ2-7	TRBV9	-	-	TGTGCCAGCAGCGTAGTGGCCGCGGAGGGCTACGAGCAGTACTTC	CASSVVAAEGYEQYF
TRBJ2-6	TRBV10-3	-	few	TGTGCCATCAGTGTAATGGCTTCCGGGGCCAACGTCCTGACTTTC	CAISVMASGANVLTF
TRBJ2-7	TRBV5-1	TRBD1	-	TGCGCCAGCAGCGTGCGGACAGGGAGTGACGAGCAGTACTTC	CASSVRTGSDEQYF
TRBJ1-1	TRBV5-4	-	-	TGTGCCAGCAGCTTGTCGCCGGGACACACTGAAGCTTTCTTT	CASSLSPGHTEAFF
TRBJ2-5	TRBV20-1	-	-	TGCAGTGCTGGAGATTCGGCGGAGTGGACCCAGTACTTC	CSAGDSAEWTQYF
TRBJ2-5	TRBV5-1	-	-	TGCGCCAGCAGCTTGTTCTCTGGCAGGGAGGAGACCCAGTACTTC	CASSLFSGREETQYF
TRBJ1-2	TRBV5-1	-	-	TGCGCCAGCAGCTCGCCCTCGGGCAGAGGCTACACCTTC	CASSSPSGRGYTF
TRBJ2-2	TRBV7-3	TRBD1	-	TGTGCCAGCAGCTTGGGACAGGGGATCACCGGGGAGCTGTTTTTT	CASSLGQGITGELFF
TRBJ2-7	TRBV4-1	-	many	TGCGCCAGCAGCCAAACAGGGTTCAACGAGCAGTACTTC	CASSQTGFNEQYF
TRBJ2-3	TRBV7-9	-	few	TGTGCCAGCAGCCTACGGGACTTTCTAGATACGCAGTATTTT	CASSLRDFLDTQYF